This T cell receptor beta chain was observed in a study of blood T cell repertoires in COVID-19. As for the study in general: From the United States, Italy and Spain came samples of acute and convalescent COVID-19.

This CDR3 is built from 15 residues. The V end lost 4 bases, the J end lost 5 bases, and 14 bases lay between the germline ends. The germline V gene encodes CDR1 SEHNR and CDR2 FQNEAQ (reference sequence). This table comes from immunoSEQ multiplex PCR, and its TCRdb copy is limited to in-frame clones, with some not included. The sample consists of approximately 350,000 clones, about 86% of them appearing once. Sequenced input: peripheral blood. This TCR was sampled from a man under 40 with active or convalescent COVID-19. The genes are TRBV7-9 and TRBJ1-4; possibly TRBD1 for D (5 bases). In nucleotides, the CDR3 is TGTGCCAGCAGCTGGGGGACTGCCATGAATGAAAAACTGTTTTTT. Its protein product is CASSWGTAMNEKLFF.